What follows are 28 T cell receptor beta chains derived from one specimen sequenced in a study of cytomegalovirus exposure and HLA in healthy donors. PCR employed 60 Vbeta and 13 Jbeta primers. Sequencing used immunoSEQ multiplex PCR; TCRdb keeps in-frame clones, though not all of them. The sample lists some 93,000 clones, over 60% occurring once. The specimen sequenced was PBMCs. Receptor source: a boy aged 5 to 17 in good health and CMV-seropositive.

This clone was picked up a small number of times. The chain joins TRBV13 to TRBJ2-7, with 13 positions matching TRBD2. V shed 5 bases, J shed 4 bases, and the junction held 11 bases outside the gene matches. Germline-derived CDR1 and CDR2 are PRHDT and FYEKMQ (reference sequence). This CDR3 has 17 residues. The CDR3 sequence is CASSRRDGLAGVYEQYF. For the CDR3, the DNA is TGTGCCAGCAGCCGACGCGACGGACTAGCGGGAGTGTACGAGCAGTACTTC.

This clone was seen more than once but under ten times. This chain connects TRBV5-1 to TRBJ1-1; D is perhaps TRBD1 (5 bases). Trimming took off 2 bases at V and 1 base at J, with 9 bases between the two ends. CDR3 length: 14 amino acids. Per the germline V gene, CDR1 is SGHRS and CDR2 is YFSETQ. The CDR3 nucleotides read TGCGCCAGCAGCTTTGGCAGGGAGAACACTGAAGCTTTCTTT. The encoded protein is CASSFGRENTEAFF.

V and J are TRBV7-9 and TRBJ2-7; a weak D match, TRBD1 (7 bases). The germline CDR1 and CDR2 sequences are SEHNR and FQNEAQ (reference sequence). The CDR3 sequence is 15 residues long. V was pared by 5 bases and J by 5 bases, with 19 bases between. The CDR3 region has the DNA TGTGCCAGCAGCCGTTCAGGGGGGACCCTACACGAGCAGTACTTC. This gives the protein CASSRSGGTLHEQYF.

The chain joins TRBV5-4 to TRBJ2-2; a weak D match, TRBD1 (6 bases). V gave up 4 bases and J gave up 1 base, with 11 bases separating them. The CDR3 spans 15 residues. CDR1 SGHNT and CDR2 YYREEE come from the germline V gene (reference sequence). CDR3 protein: CASSPRGQNTGELFF. The CDR3, as DNA: TGTGCCAGCAGCCCGAGGGGACAGAACACCGGGGAGCTGTTTTTT.

Note on this clone: A read error may produce the germline difference seen at one junction end. Other DNA variants within this sample encode the same CDR3. The chain combines TRBV6-5 with TRBJ1-2; the D is unclear. This CDR3 has 13 residues. Germline CDR1 and CDR2: MNHEY and SVGAGI. In nucleotides, the CDR3 is TGCGCCAGCAGTGTGGGCCCCTCGAGTGGCTACACCTTC. Protein: CASSVGPSSGYTF.

The table lists this clone with a few counts. V is TRBV5-4 and J is TRBJ2-1; 9 bases line up with TRBD2. The trim removed 3 bases at V and 4 bases at J, leaving 8 bases unmatched. The CDR3 consists of 16 residues. Per germline, CDR1 SGHNT and CDR2 YYREEE (reference sequence). CDR3: CASSSGASGEYNEQFF. CDR3 nucleotide sequence: TGTGCCAGCAGCTCCGGGGCTAGCGGGGAGTACAATGAGCAGTTCTTC.

Only a few counts were recorded for this clone. The V call is TRBV6-1, the J call TRBJ2-7, with 7 bases that match TRBD1. The CDR3 extends over 14 amino acids. The V segment lost 5 bases and the J segment 3 bases; nucleotides outside the gene matches: 7. Looked up from germline, CDR1 is MNHNS and CDR2 is SASEGT. CDR3: CASSHNRQGYEQYF. CDR3 DNA sequence: TGTGCCAGCAGTCACAATCGACAGGGCTACGAGCAGTACTTC.

The rearrangement uses TRBV19 and TRBJ1-1; 10 nucleotides agree with TRBD1. The germline V gene encodes CDR1 LNHDA and CDR2 SQIVND (reference sequence). The CDR3 consists of 17 residues. V lost 3 bases, J lost 3 bases, and 10 bases stayed unmatched. CDR3 sequence (DNA): TGTGCCAGTAGTATTGACCGGGACAGGGGAAGATACACTGAAGCTTTCTTT. This encodes CASSIDRDRGRYTEAFF.

About this clone itself: In the same sample, other DNA sequences code for this CDR3. The V call is TRBV18, the J call TRBJ2-1, with no clear D. Germline CDR1 is KGHSH and CDR2 is LQKENI. CDR3 length equals 14 residues. Trimming removed 2 bases from V and 1 base from J, with 6 bases in between. CDR3 sequence (DNA): TGTGCCAGCTCACCAGTCAGTTCCTACAATGAGCAGTTCTTC. Its protein product is CASSPVSSYNEQFF.

The rearrangement uses TRBV2 and TRBJ2-1; 14 bases match TRBD2. Germline CDR1 SNHLY, CDR2 FYNNEI. The ends lost 5 bases at V and 8 bases at J; junction bases unmatched: 5. This CDR3 has 15 residues. Here the CDR3 DNA reads TGTGCCAGCAGTCGGACTAGCGGGGGGATGGATGAGCAGTTCTTC. This gives the protein CASSRTSGGMDEQFF.

Comment on this clone: The CDR3 ends on some other residue instead of the conserved phenylalanine or tryptophan, so this is likely a read error. The chain joins TRBV30 to TRBJ1-1; D not resolved. This CDR3 region has 13 residues. V shed 0 bases and J shed 7 bases, with 12 bases lying between them. From germline, CDR1 is GTSNPN and CDR2 SVGIG (reference sequence). The CDR3 spells CAWSVREQSEAFL. The CDR3 bases are TGTGCCTGGAGTGTACGTGAACAGAGTGAAGCTTTCCTT.

This chain uses TRBV4-1 with TRBJ2-6; TRBD1 matches 7 bases. The V and J ends lost 4 bases and 2 bases, in that order; junction bases with no gene match: 2. Per the germline V gene, CDR1 is MGHRA and CDR2 is YSYEKL. This CDR3 has 15 residues. CDR3 loop: CASSPTGAGANVLTF. DNA for the CDR3: TGCGCCAGCAGCCCCACAGGGGCTGGGGCCAACGTCCTGACTTTC.

The V gene is TRBV6-1, the J gene TRBJ1-3; TRBD1 matches 7 bases. Germline V CDR1 and CDR2: MNHNS, SASEGT. The CDR3 totals 15 residues. The J segment lost 0 bases and the V segment lost 6 bases, leaving 5 bases of the junction unmatched. This chain's CDR3 is CASSPGQSSGNTIYF. The CDR3 DNA reads TGTGCCAGCAGCCCGGGACAGAGCTCTGGAAACACCATATATTTT.

This clone came up a few times. This chain joins TRBV2 and TRBJ2-2; D may be TRBD2 (5 bases). The CDR3 loop spans 15 amino acids. Trimming cost V 3 bases and J 7 bases, with 15 bases left between them. Germline assignment: CDR1 SNHLY and CDR2 FYNNEI. CDR3 sequence reads: CASSEGRNRGGELFF. Here the CDR3 DNA reads TGTGCCAGCAGTGAGGGCCGAAACCGGGGCGGGGAGCTGTTTTTT.

This clone was seen a handful of times. CDR3 loop: CASSLGSGETQYF. The CDR3 DNA is TGTGCCAGCAGTTTGGGGAGTGGAGAGACCCAGTACTTC. The genes are TRBV27 and TRBJ2-5; perhaps TRBD2 as D (5 bases). V shed 3 bases and J shed 4 bases, with 9 bases lying between them. CDR1 and CDR2 (germline): MNHEY, SMNVEV (reference sequence). This CDR3 contains 13 residues.

J is TRBJ2-1 and V is TRBV9, with D unclear. Germline assignment: CDR1 SGDLS and CDR2 YYNGEE. The V gene lost 0 bases and the J gene lost 6 bases, with 7 bases spanning the gap. The CDR3 length is 13 residues. The CDR3 bases are TGTGCCAGCAGCGTAGGGCCCACCAATGAGCAGTTCTTC. Protein product: CASSVGPTNEQFF.

Comments on this clone: At one of its ends the junction is not consistent with the germline gene, which may arise from a read error. V gene TRBV18 combines with J gene TRBJ1-3; D gene ambiguous. Germline CDR1 KGHSH, CDR2 LQKENI. This CDR3 region has 15 residues. CDR3 in DNA: TGTGCCAGCTCGCCACTGTCCTACTCTGGAAACACCATATATTTT. Its translation is CASSPLSYSGNTIYF.

The V gene is TRBV5-1, the J gene TRBJ1-1; TRBD1 matches at 8 bases. This CDR3 comprises 14 residues. The germline V gene encodes CDR1 SGHRS and CDR2 YFSETQ. After removal of 6 bases from V and 1 base from J, the junction contained 5 bases not matched to a gene. The CDR3 reads CASKYGTGNTEAFF. As DNA, the CDR3 is TGCGCCAGCAAATACGGGACAGGGAACACTGAAGCTTTCTTT.

This clone was recorded a few times. The rearrangement links TRBV25-1 to TRBJ1-4; D uncertain. Germline V lookup: CDR1 MGHDK, CDR2 SYGVNS. Trimming took 3 bases from V and 8 from J, leaving 10 bases between them. The CDR3 totals 13 residues. CDR3: CASSDRLNEKLFF. Here the CDR3 DNA reads TGTGCCAGCAGTGATCGGTTGAACGAAAAACTGTTTTTT.

V gene TRBV13 combines with J gene TRBJ2-1; D call uncertain. CDR3 length equals 11 residues. CDR1 is PRHDT and CDR2 is FYEKMQ in the germline V gene (reference sequence). Trimming cost V 2 bases and J 8 bases, with 4 bases left between them. The CDR3 DNA follows: TGTGCCAGCAGCTTACGGTATGAGCAGTTCTTC. It translates to CASSLRYEQFF.

V and J are TRBV28 and TRBJ2-7, with 7 positions matching TRBD1. The CDR3 has 15 residues. Per the germline V gene, CDR1 is MDHEN and CDR2 is SYDVKM. V lost 8 bases and J lost 6; bases outside the gene matches: 16. CDR3 region: CASHGLYQGVSEQYF. CDR3 nucleotide sequence: TGTGCCAGCCATGGCCTGTACCAGGGGGTAAGCGAGCAGTACTTC.

This chain links TRBV7-4 with TRBJ2-4; D unresolved. The CDR3 has 15 residues. Germline lookup yields CDR1 SGHVT and CDR2 SQSDAQ. V was trimmed by 5 bases and J by 0 bases, leaving 11 bases between them. DNA for the CDR3: TGTGCCAGCAGCCCCTCGTGGCTAGCCAAAAACATTCAGTACTTC. It codes for CASSPSWLAKNIQYF.

V gene TRBV2 combines with J gene TRBJ2-1, with a tentative D call TRBD2 (7 bases). This CDR3 is 15 amino acids long. Trimming removed 1 base from V and 5 bases from J, with 12 bases in between. Germline V lookup: CDR1 SNHLY, CDR2 FYNNEI. The CDR3 nucleotides are TGTGCCAGCAGTGAAGGCGGGGGCCTGAACAATGAGCAGTTCTTC. As protein: CASSEGGGLNNEQFF.

This clone showed up just once. This rearrangement joins TRBV29-1 to TRBJ1-3; 10 bases align to TRBD1. V was clipped by 4 bases and J by 4 bases; unmatched bases: 4. Per germline, CDR1 SQVTM and CDR2 ANQGSEA. The CDR3 consists of 14 residues. The CDR3 is CSVGQGAPGNTIYF. The CDR3 DNA follows: TGCAGCGTTGGACAGGGGGCGCCCGGAAACACCATATATTTT.

The V and J genes are TRBV5-1 and TRBJ2-3, with unresolved D. The CDR3 totals 14 residues. V was trimmed by 0 bases and J by 0 bases, leaving 5 bases between them. In germline, CDR1 is SGHRS, CDR2 YFSETQ. Written as DNA, the CDR3 is TGCGCCAGCAGCTTGGAATCTAGCACAGATACGCAGTATTTT. It codes for CASSLESSTDTQYF.

J is TRBJ1-1 and V is TRBV27; D is possibly TRBD1 (5 bases). Germline V lookup: CDR1 MNHEY, CDR2 SMNVEV (reference sequence). CDR3 length: 13 residues. V was pared by 7 bases and J by 10 bases, with 19 bases between. The CDR3 here is CASTGRALRRAFF. The CDR3 DNA reads TGTGCCAGCACGGGCAGGGCCCTGCGTCGAGCTTTCTTT.

This clone was counted only a few times. The V call is TRBV2, the J call TRBJ2-7; 8 bases are a match to TRBD2. This CDR3 spans 13 amino acids. Germline V gene lookup returns CDR1 SNHLY and CDR2 FYNNEI. After removal of 2 bases from V and 6 bases from J, the junction contained 3 bases not matched to a gene. The CDR3 region has the DNA TGTGCCAGCAGTGAATCACGGGGGGGCGAGCAGTACTTC. It is translated as CASSESRGGEQYF.

The chain carries TRBV25-1 and TRBJ2-3; the match to TRBD2 covers 7 bases. The germline V gene encodes CDR1 MGHDK and CDR2 SYGVNS. This CDR3 has 12 residues. V lost 4 bases, J lost 5 bases, and 0 bases stayed unmatched. The CDR3 loop reads CASSGGGDTQYF. The CDR3 DNA sequence: TGTGCCAGCAGTGGCGGGGGAGATACGCAGTATTTT.